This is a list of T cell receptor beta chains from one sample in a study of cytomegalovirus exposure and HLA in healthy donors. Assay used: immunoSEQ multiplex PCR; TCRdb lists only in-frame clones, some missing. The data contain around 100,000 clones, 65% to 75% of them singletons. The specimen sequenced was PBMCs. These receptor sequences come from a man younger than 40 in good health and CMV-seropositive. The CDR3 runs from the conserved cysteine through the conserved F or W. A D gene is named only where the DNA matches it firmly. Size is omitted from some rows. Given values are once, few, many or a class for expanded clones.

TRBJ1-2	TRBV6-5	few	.	TGTGCCAGCAGTATTGAGGCCGGCGGGTATGGCTACACCTTC	CASSIEAGGYGYTF
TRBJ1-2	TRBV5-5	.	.	TGTGCCAGCAGCTTGGTACTGCTCCCCGACTATGGCTACACCTTC	CASSLVLLPDYGYTF
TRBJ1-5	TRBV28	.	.	TGTGCCAGCAGTTCTAGACTGGATAGCAATCAGCCCCAGCATTTT	CASSSRLDSNQPQHF
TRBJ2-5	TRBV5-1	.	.	TGCGCCAGCACCCTCGGAGGCCAAGAGACCCAGTACTTC	CASTLGGQETQYF
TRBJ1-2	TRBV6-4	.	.	TGTGCCAGCAGTGACTCCGGTGGCTACACCTTC	CASSDSGGYTF
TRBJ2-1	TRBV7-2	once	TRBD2	TGTGCCAGCAGATCCCCGGGACTAGCGGCCAATGAGCAGTTCTTC	CASRSPGLAANEQFF
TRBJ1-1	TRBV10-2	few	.	TGCGCCAGTGTGGGCAACATGAACACTGAAGCTTTCTTT	CASVGNMNTEAFF
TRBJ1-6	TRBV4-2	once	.	TGTGCCAGCAGCCAAGATAAACAGGGCCCGAGCTCACCCCTCCACTTT	CASSQDKQGPSSPLHF
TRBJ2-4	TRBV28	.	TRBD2	TGTGCCAGCAGGCCGACTAGCGGGGGGGGGAACATTCAGTACTTC	CASRPTSGGGNIQYF
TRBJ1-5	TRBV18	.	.	TGTGCCAGCTCACCACAACCCAGGTCATATAGCAATCAGCCCCAGCATTTT	CASSPQPRSYSNQPQHF
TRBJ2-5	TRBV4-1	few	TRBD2	TGCGCCAGCAGCCGGCGGGGGGGACTAGCTGAAGAGACCCAGTACTTC	CASSRRGGLAEETQYF
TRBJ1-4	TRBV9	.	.	TGTGCCAGCAGCGTAACTGGGACCGCGGGAGACAAACTGTTTTTT	CASSVTGTAGDKLFF
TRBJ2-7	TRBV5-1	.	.	TGCGCCAGCAGCTTGGACCGGGGTAGCTCCTACGAGCAGTACTTC	CASSLDRGSSYEQYF
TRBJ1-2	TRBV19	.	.	TGTGCCAGTAGTCCCCGGGGGGGATTTAACTATGGCTACACCTTC	CASSPRGGFNYGYTF
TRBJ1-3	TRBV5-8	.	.	TGTGCCAGCAGCTTGAACTCGGGGGGCACCTCTGGAAACACCATATATTTT	CASSLNSGGTSGNTIYF
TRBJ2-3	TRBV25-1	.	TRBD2	TGTGCCAGCAGTTCGATTTTTAGCGGGGGGACAGATACGCAGTATTTT	CASSSIFSGGTDTQYF
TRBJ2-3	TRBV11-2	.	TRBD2	TGTGCCAGCAGCTTAGCACTAGCGGGGGGGAAAGATACGCAGTATTTT	CASSLALAGGKDTQYF
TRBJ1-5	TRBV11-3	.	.	TGTGCCAGCATAGCATTGAGGGCTCCTTATAATCAGCCCCAGCATTTT	CASIALRAPYNQPQHF
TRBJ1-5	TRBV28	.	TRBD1	TGTGCCAGCAGTCGGACAGGGACCTCGCCCCAGCATTTT	CASSRTGTSPQHF
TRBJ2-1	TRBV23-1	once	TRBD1	TGCGCCAGCAGTCACAGCGCCGGGACAGCGAATAGCTCCTACAATGAGCAGTTCTTC	CASSHSAGTANSSYNEQFF
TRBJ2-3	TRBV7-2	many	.	TGTGCCAGCAGCTCTAGCGCAGATACGCAGTATTTT	CASSSSADTQYF
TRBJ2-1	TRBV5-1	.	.	TGCGCCAGCAGGGAACAGGGACACCCCAACAATGAGCAGTTCTTC	CASREQGHPNNEQFF
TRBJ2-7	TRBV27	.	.	TGTGCCAGCACCCCTTCCTACGAGCAGTACTTC	CASTPSYEQYF
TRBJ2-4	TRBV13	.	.	TGTGCCAGCAGCAACTACAGAGGGCACAACAAAAACATTCAGTACTTC	CASSNYRGHNKNIQYF
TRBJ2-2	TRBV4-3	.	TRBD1	TGCGCCAGCAGTCCAAGGGGACAGGTTATAACCGGGGAGCTGTTTTTT	CASSPRGQVITGELFF
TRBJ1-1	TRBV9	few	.	TGTGCCAGCAGCGCCGACGGGGGCACTGAAGCTTTCTTT	CASSADGGTEAFF
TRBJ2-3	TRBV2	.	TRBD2	TGTGCCAGCAGGGGTACCGGGACTAGGGCGCAGTATTTT	CASRGTGTRAQYF
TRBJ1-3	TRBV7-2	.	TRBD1	TGTGCCAGCAGCCTGGCAGGGGGCAATGGAAACACCATATATTTT	CASSLAGGNGNTIYF
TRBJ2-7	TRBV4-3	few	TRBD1	TGCGCCAGCAGCCAAGATGGGACAGAACCAGCCTACGAGCAGTACTTC	CASSQDGTEPAYEQYF
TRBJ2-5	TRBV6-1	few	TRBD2	TGTGCCAGCAGTGAAGTTAGCGGGGGGCCCCAAGAGACCCAGTACTTC	CASSEVSGGPQETQYF
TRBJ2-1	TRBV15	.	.	TGTGCCACCAGCAGAGGAGCCGGGAGTCCAACCAATGAGCAGTTCTTC	CATSRGAGSPTNEQFF
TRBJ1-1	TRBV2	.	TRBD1	TGTGCCAGCAGTTATGGACAGGCGAACACTGAAGCTTTCTTT	CASSYGQANTEAFF
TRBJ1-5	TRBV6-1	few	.	TGTGCCAGCAGTGAATGGCAGGGAATCGGCAATCAGCCCCAGCATTTT	CASSEWQGIGNQPQHF
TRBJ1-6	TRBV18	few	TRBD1	TGTGCCAGCTCACCACGACAGGGGGATGAGTCACCCCTCCACTTT	CASSPRQGDESPLHF
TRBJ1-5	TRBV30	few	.	TGTGCCTGGAGTTGGGCAGGGGGCAATCAGCCCCAGCATTTT	CAWSWAGGNQPQHF
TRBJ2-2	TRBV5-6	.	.	TGTGCCAGCAGCCGTAGAGTAGGGGACATGGACACCGGGGAGCTGTTTTTT	CASSRRVGDMDTGELFF
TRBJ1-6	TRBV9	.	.	TGTGCCAGCAGCGTGAACCACCAGGTCGAGAATTCACCCCTCCACTTT	CASSVNHQVENSPLHF
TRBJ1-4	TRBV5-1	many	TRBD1	TGCGCCAGCAGCTTCATGGGACAGGGCCTTAATGAAAAACTGTTTTTT	CASSFMGQGLNEKLFF
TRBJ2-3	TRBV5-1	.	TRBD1	TGCGCCAGCAGCATCGGACAGGGGACAGATACGCAGTATTTT	CASSIGQGTDTQYF
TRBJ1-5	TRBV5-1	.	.	TGCGCCAGCAGCTTAGAAGGGGTGAACAATCAGCCCCAGCATTTT	CASSLEGVNNQPQHF
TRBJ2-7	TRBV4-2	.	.	TGTGCCAGCAGCCAAGAAGCAGGGCTCGGTGGCCTCTCCTACGAGCAGTACTTC	CASSQEAGLGGLSYEQYF
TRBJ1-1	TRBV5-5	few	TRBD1	TGTGCCAGCAACCTTGCCCTAGGGGGGACAGGGACAGCTGAAGCTTTCTTT	CASNLALGGTGTAEAFF
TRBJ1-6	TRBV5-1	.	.	TGCGCCAGCAGCTTGACCGGAGCCGGCTCACCCCTCCACTTT	CASSLTGAGSPLHF
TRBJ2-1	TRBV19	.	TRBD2	TGTGCCAGTAGTGGGCGGGGGGGCCGCCGCAATGAGCAGTTCTTC	CASSGRGGRRNEQFF
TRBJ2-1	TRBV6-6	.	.	TGTGCCAGCAGTCCTCGACAGGCTCGGTGGTATGAGCAGTTCTTC	CASSPRQARWYEQFF
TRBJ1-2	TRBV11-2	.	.	TGTGCCAGCAGCTTAGTCCAGAACAATGGCTACACCTTC	CASSLVQNNGYTF
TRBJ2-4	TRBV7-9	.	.	TGTGCCAGCAGCTTAGGAAGCGGGCCTCGGCAGTACTTC	CASSLGSGPRQYF